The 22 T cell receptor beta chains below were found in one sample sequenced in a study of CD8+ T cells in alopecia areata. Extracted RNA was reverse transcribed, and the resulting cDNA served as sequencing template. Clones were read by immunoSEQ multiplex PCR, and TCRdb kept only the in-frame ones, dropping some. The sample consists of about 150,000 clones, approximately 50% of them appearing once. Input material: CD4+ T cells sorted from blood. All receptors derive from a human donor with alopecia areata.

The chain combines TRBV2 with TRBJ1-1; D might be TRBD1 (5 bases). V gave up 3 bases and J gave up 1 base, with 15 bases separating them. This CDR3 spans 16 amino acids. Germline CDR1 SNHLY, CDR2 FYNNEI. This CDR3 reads CASSDSRGLPNTEAFF. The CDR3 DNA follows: TGTGCCAGCAGTGACTCTAGGGGCCTCCCGAACACTGAAGCTTTCTTT.

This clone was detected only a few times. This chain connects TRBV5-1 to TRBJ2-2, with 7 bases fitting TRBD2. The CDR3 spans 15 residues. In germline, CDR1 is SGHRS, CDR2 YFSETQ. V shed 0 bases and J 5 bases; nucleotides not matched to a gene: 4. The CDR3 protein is CASSLAGLPTGELFF. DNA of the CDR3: TGCGCCAGCAGCTTGGCGGGACTACCAACCGGGGAGCTGTTTTTT.

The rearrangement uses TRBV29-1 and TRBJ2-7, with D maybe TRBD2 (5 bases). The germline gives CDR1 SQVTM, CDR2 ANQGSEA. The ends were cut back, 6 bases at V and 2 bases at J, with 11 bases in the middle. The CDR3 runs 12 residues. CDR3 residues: CSVRTGAYEQYF. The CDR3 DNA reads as TGCAGCGTCCGAACCGGGGCCTACGAGCAGTACTTC.

The CDR3 nucleotides are TGTGCCAGCTCATCGTTTGTGGGCAGGACGTACCAAGAGACCCAGTACTTC. Encoded protein: CASSSFVGRTYQETQYF. This rearrangement joins TRBV18 to TRBJ2-5; the D is unclear. The germline V gene has CDR1 KGHSH and CDR2 LQKENI. The V end lost 5 bases, the J end lost 0 bases, and 19 bases lay between the germline ends. This CDR3 has 17 amino acids.

The CDR3 region is CASGIGLAGHNEQFF. CDR3 bases: TGCGCCAGCGGAATCGGACTAGCGGGTCACAATGAGCAGTTCTTC. This chain uses TRBV5-1 with TRBJ2-1; 11 nucleotides agree with TRBD2. The CDR3 length is 15 residues. V was pared by 7 bases and J by 5 bases, with 8 bases of the junction left unmatched. Germline CDR1 reads SGHRS; CDR2 reads YFSETQ.

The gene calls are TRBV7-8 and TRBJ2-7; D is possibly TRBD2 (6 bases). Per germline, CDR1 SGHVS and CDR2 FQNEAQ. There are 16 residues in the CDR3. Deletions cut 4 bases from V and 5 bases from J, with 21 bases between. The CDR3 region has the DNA TGTGCCAGCAGCTCTGCCCGACAAGCGGGTCTCCACGAGCAGTACTTC. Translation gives CASSSARQAGLHEQYF.

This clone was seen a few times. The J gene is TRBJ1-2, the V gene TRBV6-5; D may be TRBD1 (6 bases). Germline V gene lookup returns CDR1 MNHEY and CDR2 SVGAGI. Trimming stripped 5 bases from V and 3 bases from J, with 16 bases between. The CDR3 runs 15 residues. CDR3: CASSSTGTPDYGYTF. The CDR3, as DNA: TGTGCCAGCAGTAGCACCGGGACACCAGACTATGGCTACACCTTC.

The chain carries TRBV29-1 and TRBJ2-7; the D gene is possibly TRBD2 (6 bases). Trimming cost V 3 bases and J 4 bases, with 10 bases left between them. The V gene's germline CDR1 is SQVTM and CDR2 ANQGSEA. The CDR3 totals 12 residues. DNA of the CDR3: TGCAGCGTTGAGACTAGTGTGTACGAGCAGTACTTC. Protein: CSVETSVYEQYF.

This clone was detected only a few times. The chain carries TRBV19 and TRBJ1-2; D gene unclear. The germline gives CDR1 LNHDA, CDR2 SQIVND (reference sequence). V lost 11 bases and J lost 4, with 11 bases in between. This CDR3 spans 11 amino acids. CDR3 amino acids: CASGPTYGYTF. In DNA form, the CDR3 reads TGTGCCTCCGGCCCGACCTATGGCTACACCTTC.

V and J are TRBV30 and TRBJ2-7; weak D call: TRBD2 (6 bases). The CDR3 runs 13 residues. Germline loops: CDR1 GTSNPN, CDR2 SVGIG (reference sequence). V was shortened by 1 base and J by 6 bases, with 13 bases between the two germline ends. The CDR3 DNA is TGTGCCTGGAGTGCCCGACTCGGGGGCGAGCAGTACTTC. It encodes CAWSARLGGEQYF.

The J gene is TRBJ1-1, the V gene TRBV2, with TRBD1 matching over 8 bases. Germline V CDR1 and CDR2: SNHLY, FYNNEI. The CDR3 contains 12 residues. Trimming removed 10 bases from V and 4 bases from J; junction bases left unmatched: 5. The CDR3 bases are TGTGCCAACGACAGGGGTAGCACTGAAGCTTTCTTT. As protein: CANDRGSTEAFF.

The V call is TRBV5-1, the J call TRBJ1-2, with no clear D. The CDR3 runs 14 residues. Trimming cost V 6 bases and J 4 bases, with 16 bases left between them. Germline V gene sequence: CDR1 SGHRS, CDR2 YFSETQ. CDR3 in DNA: TGCGCCAGCACTCTCGACGGAAAACTCTATGGCTACACCTTC. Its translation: CASTLDGKLYGYTF.

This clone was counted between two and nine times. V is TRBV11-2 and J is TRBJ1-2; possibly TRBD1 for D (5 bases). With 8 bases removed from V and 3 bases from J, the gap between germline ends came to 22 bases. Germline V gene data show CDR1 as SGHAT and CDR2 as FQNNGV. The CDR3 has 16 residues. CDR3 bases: TGTGCCAGCGCACCCGTCAAGGGGAGGAGGCACTATGGCTACACCTTC. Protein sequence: CASAPVKGRRHYGYTF.

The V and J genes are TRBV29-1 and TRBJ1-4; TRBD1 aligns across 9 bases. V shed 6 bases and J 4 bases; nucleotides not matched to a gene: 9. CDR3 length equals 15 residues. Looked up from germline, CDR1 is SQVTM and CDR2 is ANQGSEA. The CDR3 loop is CSVGGQGSFNEKLFF. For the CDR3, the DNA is TGCAGCGTGGGGGGACAGGGTTCGTTTAATGAAAAACTGTTTTTT.

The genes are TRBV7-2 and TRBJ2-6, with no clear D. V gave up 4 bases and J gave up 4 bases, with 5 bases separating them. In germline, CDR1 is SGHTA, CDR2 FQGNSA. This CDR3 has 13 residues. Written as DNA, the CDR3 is TGTGCCAGCAGCTCTCCCGGGGCCAACGTCCTGACTTTC. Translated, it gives CASSSPGANVLTF. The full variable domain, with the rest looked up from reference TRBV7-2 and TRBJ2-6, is GAGVSQSPSNKVTEKGKDVELRCDPISGHTALYWYRQSLGQGLEFLIYFQGNSAPDKSGLPSDRFSAERTGGSVSTLTIQRTQQEDSAVYLCASSSPGANVLTFGAGSRLTVL.

The CDR3 nucleotides are TGTGCCAGCAGCTTGGTGCGGGAGACTTGGGGCTACAATGAGCAGTTCTTC. Encoded protein: CASSLVRETWGYNEQFF. The chain joins TRBV7-2 to TRBJ2-1, with 7 bases that match TRBD2. Unmatched junction bases numbered 11, after V lost 3 bases and J lost 3 bases. Germline assignment: CDR1 SGHTA and CDR2 FQGNSA. CDR3 length: 17 amino acids.

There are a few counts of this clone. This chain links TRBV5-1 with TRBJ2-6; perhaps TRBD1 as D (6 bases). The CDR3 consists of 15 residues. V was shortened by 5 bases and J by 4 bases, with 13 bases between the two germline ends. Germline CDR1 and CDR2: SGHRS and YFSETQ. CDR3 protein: CASRYRVSGANVLTF. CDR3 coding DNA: TGCGCCAGCAGATACAGGGTGAGCGGGGCCAACGTCCTGACTTTC.

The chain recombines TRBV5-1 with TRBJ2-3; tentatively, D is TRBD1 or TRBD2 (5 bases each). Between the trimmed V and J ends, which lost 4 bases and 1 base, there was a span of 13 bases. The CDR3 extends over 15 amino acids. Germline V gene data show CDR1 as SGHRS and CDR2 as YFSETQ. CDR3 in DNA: TGCGCCAGCAGCGTCGGGACCAGGGGCACAGATACGCAGTATTTT. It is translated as CASSVGTRGTDTQYF. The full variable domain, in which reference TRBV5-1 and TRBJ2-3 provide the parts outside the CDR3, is KAGVTQTPRYLIKTRGQQVTLSCSPISGHRSVSWYQQTPGQGLQFLFEYFSETQRNKGNFPGRFSGRQFSNSRSEMNVSTLELGDSALYLCASSVGTRGTDTQYFGPGTRLTVL.

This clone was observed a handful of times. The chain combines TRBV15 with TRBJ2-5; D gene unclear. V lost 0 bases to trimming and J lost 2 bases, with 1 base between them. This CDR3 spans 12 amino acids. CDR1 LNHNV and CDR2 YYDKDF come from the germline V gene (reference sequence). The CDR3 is CATSRDQETQYF. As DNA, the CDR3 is TGTGCCACCAGCAGAGATCAAGAGACCCAGTACTTC.

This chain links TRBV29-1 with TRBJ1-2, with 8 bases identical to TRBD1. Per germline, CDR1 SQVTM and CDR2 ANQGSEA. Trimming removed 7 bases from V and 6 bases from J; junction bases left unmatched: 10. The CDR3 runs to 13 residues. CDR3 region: CSGGQGPSDGYTF. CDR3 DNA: TGCAGCGGTGGACAGGGACCGTCCGATGGCTACACCTTC.

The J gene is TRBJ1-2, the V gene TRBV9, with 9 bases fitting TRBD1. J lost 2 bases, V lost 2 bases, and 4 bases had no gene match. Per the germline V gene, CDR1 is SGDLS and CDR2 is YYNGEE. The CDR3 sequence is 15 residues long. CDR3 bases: TGTGCCAGCAGCGTTTTCGGGACAGGGAACTATGGCTACACCTTC. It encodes CASSVFGTGNYGYTF.

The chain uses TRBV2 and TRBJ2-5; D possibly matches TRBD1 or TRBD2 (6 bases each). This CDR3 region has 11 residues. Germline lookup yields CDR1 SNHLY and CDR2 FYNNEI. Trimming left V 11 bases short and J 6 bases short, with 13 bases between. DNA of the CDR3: TGTGCCGGGGGGCAGCCACAGACCCAGTACTTC. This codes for CAGGQPQTQYF.